The T cell receptor beta chain under discussion was sequenced for a study of blood T cell repertoires in COVID-19. Background on the study: PBMCs, B-cell-depleted T cells, or T cells provided the cDNA or gDNA that made up the material.

The authors' processing: From reference gene primer amplification, estimates of nucleated cell counts were derived. TCRdb keeps only in-frame clones here, not all; method: immunoSEQ multiplex PCR. That table gives V, J and clone size, and the DNA gave D and trimming. The sample records about 290,000 clones, around four fifths being singletons. This CDR3 contains 16 residues. CDR1 SGHNT and CDR2 YYREEE come from the germline V gene (reference sequence). The germline V and J ends were trimmed by 0 bases and 9 bases, with 16 bases remaining between them. The chain is built from TRBV5-4 and TRBJ1-6, with a possible D match to TRBD1 (5 bases). Sequenced: peripheral blood. The TCR sequence derives from a woman aged 45-60 years with active or convalescent COVID-19. The CDR3 loop is CASSLVAGLRISPLHF. CDR3 coding DNA: TGTGCCAGCAGCTTGGTCGCGGGGCTAAGGATTTCACCCCTCCACTTT.